The 24 T cell receptor beta chains below all came from one sample that was sequenced in a study of blood T cell repertoires in COVID-19. Assay: immunoSEQ multiplex PCR; the TCRdb copy retains only in-frame clones and omits some. Altogether 200,000 to 300,000 clones are present, 85% to 90% being singletons, with the ten largest covering 5.2%. The sequencing sample was made of peripheral blood. The receptors originated from a woman in her sixties or seventies with COVID-19, enrolled during active disease.

The chain recombines TRBV28 with TRBJ2-2; tentative D call: TRBD1 (6 bases). Trimming took off 5 bases at V and 6 bases at J, with 16 bases between the two ends. CDR3 size: 15 residues. Germline lookup yields CDR1 MDHEN and CDR2 SYDVKM. The CDR3 DNA reads as TGTGCCAGCAGTATAACAGGGATTAAGGCCGGGGAGCTGTTTTTT. The encoded protein is CASSITGIKAGELFF.

The chain carries TRBV6-5 and TRBJ2-2; 8 bases are shared with TRBD1. Losses at the gene ends were 6 bases for V and 4 bases for J; bases not matched to a gene: 7. The CDR3 has 15 amino acids. The germline gives CDR1 MNHEY, CDR2 SVGAGI. The CDR3 coding sequence is TGTGCCAGCAGATCCGGACAGGGCGGCACCGGGGAGCTGTTTTTT. Encoded protein: CASRSGQGGTGELFF.

The genes are TRBV6-2 or TRBV6-3 and TRBJ1-1, with 7 bases identical to TRBD1. CDR1 MNHEY and CDR2 SVGEGT come from the germline V gene. The CDR3 is 11 amino acids. V was pared by 4 bases and J by 11 bases, with 4 bases of the junction left unmatched. Written as DNA, the CDR3 is TGTGCCAGCAGTTTAGGGGGCCGGGCTTTCTTT. Its protein is CASSLGGRAFF.

The rearrangement links TRBV30 to TRBJ2-3; TRBD1 is a possible D gene (6 bases). The V gene lost 2 bases and the J gene lost 2 bases, with 11 bases spanning the gap. Germline V CDR1 and CDR2: GTSNPN, SVGIG (reference sequence). This CDR3 comprises 14 residues. The CDR3 reads CAWSPDSHTDTQYF. The CDR3 DNA reads TGTGCCTGGAGTCCGGACAGCCACACAGATACGCAGTATTTT.

This clone was seen a handful of times. The V gene is TRBV19, the J gene TRBJ2-2, with TRBD2 matching over 10 bases. This CDR3 has 15 amino acids. Per germline, CDR1 LNHDA and CDR2 SQIVND (reference sequence). Unmatched junction bases numbered 2, after V lost 6 bases and J lost 1 base. The CDR3 region is CASRVAGGNTGELFF. For the CDR3, the DNA is TGTGCCAGTAGGGTAGCGGGAGGGAACACCGGGGAGCTGTTTTTT.

The chain carries TRBV6-5 and TRBJ1-1; D gene ambiguous. V was pared by 4 bases and J by 0 bases, with 9 bases between. Germline assignment: CDR1 MNHEY and CDR2 SVGAGI. The CDR3 is 14 residues long. CDR3 in amino acids: CASSFRVLNTEAFF. CDR3 in DNA: TGTGCCAGCAGTTTCCGGGTCCTGAACACTGAAGCTTTCTTT.

The rearrangement joins TRBV25-1 to TRBJ1-2; tentatively, D is TRBD1 (5 bases). CDR3 length: 13 residues. CDR1 is MGHDK and CDR2 is SYGVNS in the germline V gene. V lost 4 bases to trimming and J lost 5 bases, with 11 bases between them. The CDR3 nucleotides are TGTGCCAGCAGTGCCGGGGGGACTTATGGCTACACCTTC. Protein product: CASSAGGTYGYTF.

V is TRBV2 and J is TRBJ2-1; TRBD2 matches at 11 bases. CDR1 is SNHLY and CDR2 is FYNNEI in the germline V gene. V shed 8 bases, J shed 9 bases, and the junction held 15 bases outside the gene matches. This CDR3 contains 16 residues. The CDR3 DNA is TGTGCCAGCTGGAGGTCGAGACTAGCGGGAACCGTTGAGCAGTTCTTC. Its translation is CASWRSRLAGTVEQFF.

The chain combines TRBV7-9 with TRBJ2-1; a possible D gene is TRBD1 (6 bases). V shed 2 bases and J shed 2 bases, with 7 bases lying between them. Per germline, CDR1 SEHNR and CDR2 FQNEAQ (reference sequence). This CDR3 region has 14 residues. CDR3 sequence: CASSLRTAYNEQFF. The CDR3 DNA sequence: TGTGCCAGCAGCTTACGGACAGCCTACAATGAGCAGTTCTTC.

This clone was detected once. The V call is TRBV19, the J call TRBJ2-2; D is perhaps TRBD1 (5 bases). Germline V gives CDR1 LNHDA, CDR2 SQIVND (reference sequence). This CDR3 is built from 12 residues. Trimming stripped 8 bases from V and 4 bases from J, with 8 bases between. The CDR3 bases are TGTGCCAGTCAGGGCCCCACCGGGGAGCTGTTTTTT. Its translation: CASQGPTGELFF.

The rearrangement links TRBV19 to TRBJ2-1, with D maybe TRBD2 (6 bases). The CDR3 totals 14 residues. The V and J ends lost 2 bases and 6 bases respectively, with 11 bases between them. CDR1 is LNHDA and CDR2 is SQIVND in the germline V gene (reference sequence). CDR3 sequence (DNA): TGTGCCAGTAGTATAATTGGAGGGGTCAATGAGCAGTTCTTC. Residues: CASSIIGGVNEQFF.

This chain uses TRBV6-6 with TRBJ1-6; possibly TRBD1 for D (5 bases). Per the germline V gene, CDR1 is MNHNY and CDR2 is SVGAGI (reference sequence). Trimming pared 0 bases from V and 9 bases from J, leaving 12 bases between. This CDR3 has 15 residues. The CDR3 nucleotides are TGTGCCAGCAGTTACTCTGGGGGGAATGGTTCACCCCTCCACTTT. This gives the protein CASSYSGGNGSPLHF.

The V call is TRBV5-1, the J call TRBJ2-1, with 7 bases matching TRBD1. This CDR3 has 14 amino acids. Germline V CDR1 and CDR2: SGHRS, YFSETQ. With V trimmed by 4 bases and J by 3 bases, 4 bases remained unmatched. CDR3 in amino acids: CASSQGTVYNEQFF. The CDR3, as DNA: TGCGCCAGCAGCCAAGGGACAGTCTACAATGAGCAGTTCTTC.

J is TRBJ2-3 and V is TRBV15; D is unclear. V dropped 0 bases and J dropped 5 bases, with 15 bases sitting between them. Germline assignment: CDR1 LNHNV and CDR2 YYDKDF (reference sequence). CDR3 length equals 16 residues. The CDR3 region is CATSRDPTGVRDTQYF. The CDR3 coding sequence is TGTGCCACCAGCAGAGATCCTACTGGTGTACGAGATACGCAGTATTTT.

The chain employs TRBV5-1 and TRBJ2-3; 7 bases map to TRBD2. J was trimmed by 4 bases and V by 4 bases; bases with no gene match: 3. The germline V gene has CDR1 SGHRS and CDR2 YFSETQ. The length of the CDR3 is 13 residues. CDR3 sequence (DNA): TGCGCCAGCAGCCGGGGGGATTCAGATACGCAGTATTTT. Amino acid sequence: CASSRGDSDTQYF.

A single count supports this clone. The chain is built from TRBV19 and TRBJ1-2; tentative D call: TRBD1 (6 bases). CDR1 is LNHDA and CDR2 is SQIVND in the germline V gene (reference sequence). The CDR3 runs 14 residues. The V gene lost 3 bases and the J gene lost 6 bases, with 14 bases spanning the gap. The CDR3 sequence: CASSIRGRGNGYTF. The CDR3, as DNA: TGTGCCAGTAGTATCAGGGGACGAGGGAATGGCTACACCTTC.

The J gene is TRBJ1-2, the V gene TRBV6-4; 7 bases line up with TRBD1. This CDR3 has 14 amino acids. CDR1 is MRHNA and CDR2 is SNTAGT in the germline V gene. Germline trimming cut 3 bases from V and 7 bases from J; bases unmatched to any gene: 8. The CDR3, as DNA: TGTGCCAGCAGTGAAGTTGCGGCAGGGGGTGGCTACACCTTC. Protein sequence: CASSEVAAGGGYTF.

The CDR3 coding sequence is TGTGCCAGCAGCCCCCCGGTAGCTAACTATGGCTACACCTTC. It encodes CASSPPVANYGYTF. The gene calls are TRBV28 and TRBJ1-2; no reliable D call. The CDR3 runs 14 residues. The ends were cut back, 6 bases at V and 0 bases at J, with 11 bases in the middle. The germline gives CDR1 MDHEN, CDR2 SYDVKM.

J is TRBJ1-2 and V is TRBV2; D not certain. V was clipped by 4 bases and J by 0 bases, with 15 bases between them. This CDR3 has 16 residues. CDR1 and CDR2 from the germline V gene are SNHLY and FYNNEI. The CDR3 protein is CASSGTAGSPNYGYTF. CDR3 sequence (DNA): TGTGCCAGCAGTGGAACCGCGGGGTCCCCTAACTATGGCTACACCTTC.

The chain carries TRBV6-6 and TRBJ2-1, with a weak D call TRBD2 (6 bases). The V and J ends lost 5 bases and 7 bases respectively, with 12 bases between them. The CDR3 is 13 residues long. Per the germline V gene, CDR1 is MNHNY and CDR2 is SVGAGI (reference sequence). CDR3 loop: CASSALGGNEQFF. For the CDR3, the DNA is TGTGCCAGCAGTGCCCTCGGGGGAAATGAGCAGTTCTTC.

This chain uses TRBV9 with TRBJ2-2; a weak D match, TRBD1 (5 bases). There are 15 residues in the CDR3. V was shortened by 4 bases and J by 8 bases, with 18 bases between the two germline ends. Germline V lookup: CDR1 SGDLS, CDR2 YYNGEE. CDR3 nucleotides: TGTGCCAGCAGCCCCCGGTCAGGGATCTCTGGGGAGCTGTTTTTT. It specifies CASSPRSGISGELFF.

The CDR3 reads CASSPLAGGVNEQFF. DNA for the CDR3: TGTGCCAGCTCACCACTAGCGGGAGGGGTAAATGAGCAGTTCTTC. The rearrangement uses TRBV18 and TRBJ2-1; the match to TRBD2 covers 11 bases. V gave up 1 base and J gave up 7 bases; unmatched junction bases: 3. The CDR3 has 15 residues. Germline values: CDR1 KGHSH, CDR2 LQKENI.

The chain employs TRBV7-9 and TRBJ1-4; D unresolved. CDR1 and CDR2 (germline): SEHNR, FQNEAQ (reference sequence). V lost 5 bases and J 8 bases, leaving 18 bases between the germline ends. The CDR3 loop spans 15 amino acids. CDR3 sequence (DNA): TGTGCCAGCAGCCGCGATGAGGCCCTGGCCGAAAAACTGTTTTTT. It is translated as CASSRDEALAEKLFF.

V usage is TRBV5-4 and J usage is TRBJ1-5; 8 nucleotides agree with TRBD1. Per the germline V gene, CDR1 is SGHNT and CDR2 is YYREEE (reference sequence). The CDR3 is 14 amino acids. Trimming took 4 bases from V and 4 from J; bases not matched to a gene: 4. The CDR3 loop is CASSIDRGNQPQHF. The CDR3 coding sequence is TGTGCCAGCAGCATTGACAGGGGAAATCAGCCCCAGCATTTT.